The present TCR beta chain was sequenced within a study of blood T cell repertoires in COVID-19. The overall study: Acute-phase and convalescent COVID-19 samples originated in the United States, Italy and Spain. Sources were T cells, B-cell-depleted T cells, or PBMCs; the material itself was cDNA or gDNA.

Original handling: Reference gene primer amplification gave nucleated cell count estimates. The method was immunoSEQ multiplex PCR; TCRdb's version includes in-frame clones alone and lacks a portion of them. V, J and clone size derive from that table, while D and trimming were established from the DNA sequence. Among 150,000 to 200,000 clones listed, 90% were seen once. Germline CDR1 and CDR2: SGDLS and YYNGEE. V lost 4 bases and J lost 3; bases outside the gene matches: 4. CDR3 length: 15 residues. The gene calls are TRBV9 and TRBJ2-2; 9 bases line up with TRBD2. The receptor was isolated from a man in his fifties with acute or convalescent COVID-19. The sequencing sample was made of peripheral blood. CDR3 protein: CASSSGTSYTGELFF. CDR3 nucleotide sequence: TGTGCCAGCAGCTCTGGGACTAGCTACACCGGGGAGCTGTTTTTT.